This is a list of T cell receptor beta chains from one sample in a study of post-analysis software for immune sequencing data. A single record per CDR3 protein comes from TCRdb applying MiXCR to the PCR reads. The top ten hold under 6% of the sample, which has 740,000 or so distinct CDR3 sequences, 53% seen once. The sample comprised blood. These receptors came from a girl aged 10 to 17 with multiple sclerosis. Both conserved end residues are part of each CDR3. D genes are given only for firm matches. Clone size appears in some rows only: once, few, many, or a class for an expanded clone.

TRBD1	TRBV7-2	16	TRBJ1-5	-	CASSPPGQGEHQPQHF	TGTGCCAGCAGCCCCCCGGGACAGGGGGAACATCAGCCCCAGCATTTT
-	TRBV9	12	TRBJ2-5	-	CASSVDREAQYF	TGTGCCAGCAGCGTAGATCGAGAGGCCCAGTACTTC
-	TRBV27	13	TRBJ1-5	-	CASRGGTNQPQHF	TGTGCCAGCAGGGGTGGAACCAATCAGCCCCAGCATTTT
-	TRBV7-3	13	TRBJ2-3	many	CASSFDSTDTQYF	TGTGCCAGCAGCTTCGACTCGACAGATACGCAGTATTTT
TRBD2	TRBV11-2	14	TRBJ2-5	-	CASSLGGRTGEQYF	TGTGCCAGCAGCTTAGGCGGGAGGACGGGAGAGCAGTACTTC
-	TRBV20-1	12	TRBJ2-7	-	CSGRRLGYEQYF	TGCAGTGGGCGACGTTTGGGTTACGAGCAGTACTTC
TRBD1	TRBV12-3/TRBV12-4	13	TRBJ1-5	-	CASRGQGYQPQHF	TGTGCCAGCAGGGGACAGGGTTATCAGCCCCAGCATTTT
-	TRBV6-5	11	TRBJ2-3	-	CASSTWDTQYF	TGTGCCAGCAGCACATGGGATACGCAGTATTTT
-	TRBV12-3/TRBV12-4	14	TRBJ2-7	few	CASSLTEGGYEQYF	TGTGCCAGCAGCCTGACCGAAGGGGGGTACGAGCAGTACTTC
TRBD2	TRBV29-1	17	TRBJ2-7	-	CSVVAGPLSGSSYEQYF	TGCAGCGTTGTAGCGGGGCCACTTAGCGGGTCCTCCTACGAGCAGTACTTC
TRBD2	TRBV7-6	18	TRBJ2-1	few	CASGQASWAGGHVNEQFF	TGTGCCAGCGGACAAGCCTCCTGGGCGGGAGGGCACGTGAATGAGCAGTTCTTC
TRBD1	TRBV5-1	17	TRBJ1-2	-	CASSWTGTGGTNYGYTF	TGCGCCAGCAGCTGGACCGGGACAGGGGGGACTAACTATGGCTACACCTTC